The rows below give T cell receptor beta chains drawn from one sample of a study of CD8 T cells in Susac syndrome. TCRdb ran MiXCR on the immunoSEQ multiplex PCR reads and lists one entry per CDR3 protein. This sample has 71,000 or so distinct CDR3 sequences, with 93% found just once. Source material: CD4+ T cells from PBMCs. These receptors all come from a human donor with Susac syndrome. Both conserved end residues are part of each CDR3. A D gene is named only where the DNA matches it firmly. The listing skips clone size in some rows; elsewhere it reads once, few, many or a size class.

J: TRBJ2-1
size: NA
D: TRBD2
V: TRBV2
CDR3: CASRLTGGAVDEQFF
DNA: TGTGCCAGCCGCCTCACCGGGGGGGCCGTCGATGAGCAGTTCTTC

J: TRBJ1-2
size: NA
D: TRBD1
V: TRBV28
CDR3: CASSSGQGDGYTF
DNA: TGTGCCAGCAGTTCCGGACAGGGTGATGGCTACACCTTC

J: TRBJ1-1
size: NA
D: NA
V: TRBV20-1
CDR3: CSAGTPNTEAFF
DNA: TGCAGTGCTGGGACACCGAACACTGAAGCTTTCTTT

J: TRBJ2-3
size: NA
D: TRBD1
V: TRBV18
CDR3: CASSPERTGSTDTQYF
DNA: TGTGCCAGCTCACCGGAGCGGACAGGGAGCACAGATACGCAGTATTTT

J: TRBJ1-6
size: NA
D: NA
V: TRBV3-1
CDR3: CASAGQRSSPLHF
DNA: TGTGCCAGCGCGGGACAAAGGAGTTCACCCCTCCACTTT

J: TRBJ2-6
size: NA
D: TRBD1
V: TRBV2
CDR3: CASSETRQTGDSGANVLTF
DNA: TGTGCCAGCAGCGAAACGCGACAGACAGGGGACTCTGGGGCCAACGTCCTGACTTTC

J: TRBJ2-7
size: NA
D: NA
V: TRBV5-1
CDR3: CASSFLARQRGSAESIVGSYEQYF
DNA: TGCGCCAGCAGCTTCTTGGCCCGGCAGCGCGGATCGGCGGAATCCATCGTTGGCTCCTACGAGCAGTACTTC

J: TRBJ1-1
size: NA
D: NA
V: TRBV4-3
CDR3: CASSQVLGQLNTEAFF
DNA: TGCGCCAGCAGCCAAGTGCTCGGACAGTTGAACACTGAAGCTTTCTTT

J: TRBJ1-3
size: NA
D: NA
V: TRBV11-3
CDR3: CASSLVEVSGNTIYF
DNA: TGTGCCAGCAGCTTAGTCGAGGTCTCTGGAAACACCATATATTTT

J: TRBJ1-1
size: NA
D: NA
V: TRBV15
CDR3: CATSSVLNTEAFF
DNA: TGTGCCACCAGCAGCGTTTTGAACACTGAAGCTTTCTTT

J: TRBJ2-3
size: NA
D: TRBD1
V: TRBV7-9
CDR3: CASSSSGGWSTDTQYF
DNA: TGTGCCAGCAGCTCTTCAGGGGGCTGGAGCACAGATACGCAGTATTTT

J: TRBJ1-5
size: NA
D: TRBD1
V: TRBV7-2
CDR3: CASSWSRDRNQPQHF
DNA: TGTGCCAGCAGCTGGTCCCGGGACAGGAATCAGCCCCAGCATTTT

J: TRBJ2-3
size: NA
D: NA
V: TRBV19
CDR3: CASSFRTDTQYF
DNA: TGTGCCAGTAGTTTCCGCACAGATACGCAGTATTTT

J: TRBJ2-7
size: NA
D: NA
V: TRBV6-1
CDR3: CASTGLPVHEQYF
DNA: TGTGCCAGCACTGGGCTCCCGGTACACGAGCAGTACTTC

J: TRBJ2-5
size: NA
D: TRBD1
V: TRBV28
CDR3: CASSLLGALDRDRETQYF
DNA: TGTGCCAGCAGTTTACTAGGGGCCTTGGACAGGGATCGGGAGACCCAGTACTTC

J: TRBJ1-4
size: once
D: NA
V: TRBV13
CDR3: CASSRTGIPTNEKLFF
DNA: TGTGCCAGCAGCCGTACCGGGATTCCAACTAATGAAAAACTGTTTTTT

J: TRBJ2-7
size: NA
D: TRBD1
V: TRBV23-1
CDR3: CASSHRQGPSSYEQYF
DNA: TGCGCCAGCAGTCACCGACAGGGACCTAGCTCCTACGAGCAGTACTTC

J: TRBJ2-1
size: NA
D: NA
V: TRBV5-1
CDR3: CASSISYNEQFF
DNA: TGCGCCAGCAGCATCTCCTACAATGAGCAGTTCTTC

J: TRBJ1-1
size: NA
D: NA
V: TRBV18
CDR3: CASSPPLDGRTEAFF
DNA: TGTGCCAGCTCACCCCCGTTGGACGGGCGCACTGAAGCTTTCTTT

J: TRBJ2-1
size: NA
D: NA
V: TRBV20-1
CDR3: CSARYPIGFQFF
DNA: TGCAGTGCCCGGTACCCTATCGGTTTCCAGTTCTTC

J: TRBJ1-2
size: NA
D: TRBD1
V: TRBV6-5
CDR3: CASSYLGQGAPGTGYTF
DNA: TGTGCCAGCAGTTACCTGGGACAGGGGGCGCCTGGAACCGGCTACACCTTC

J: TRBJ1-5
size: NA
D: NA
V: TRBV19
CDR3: CASSMTLADQPQHF
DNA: TGTGCCAGTAGTATGACCCTGGCGGATCAGCCCCAGCATTTT

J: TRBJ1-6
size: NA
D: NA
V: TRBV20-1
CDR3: CSASTGNSPLHF
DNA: TGCAGTGCTTCCACAGGGAATTCACCCCTCCACTTT

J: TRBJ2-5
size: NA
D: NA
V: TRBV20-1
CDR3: CSAREPGRSTGAQYF
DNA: TGCAGTGCTAGAGAGCCGGGACGGAGTACCGGGGCCCAGTACTTC

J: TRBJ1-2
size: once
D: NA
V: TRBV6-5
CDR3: CASSYRSGRNYGYTF
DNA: TGTGCCAGCAGTTACCGGTCAGGGAGGAACTATGGCTACACCTTC

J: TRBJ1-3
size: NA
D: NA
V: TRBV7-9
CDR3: CASSAILPGVTGNTIYF
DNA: TGTGCCAGCAGCGCCATTCTCCCAGGGGTAACTGGAAACACCATATATTTT

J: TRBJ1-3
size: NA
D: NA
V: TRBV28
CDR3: CASTRRVLGNTIYF
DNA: TGTGCCAGCACCCGGCGGGTTCTTGGAAACACCATATATTTT

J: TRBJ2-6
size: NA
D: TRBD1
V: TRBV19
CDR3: CASSNSGGSGANVLTF
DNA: TGTGCCAGTAGTAACTCAGGGGGCTCTGGGGCCAACGTCCTGACTTTC

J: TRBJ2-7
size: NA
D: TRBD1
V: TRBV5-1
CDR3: CASSHTGQGYEQYF
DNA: TGCGCCAGCAGTCATACGGGACAGGGTTACGAGCAGTACTTC

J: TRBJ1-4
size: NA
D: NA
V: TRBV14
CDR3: CASSQENGINEKLFF
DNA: TGTGCCAGCAGCCAAGAGAACGGAATTAATGAAAAACTGTTTTTT

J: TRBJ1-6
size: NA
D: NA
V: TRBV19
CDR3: CASSIGSQYNSPLHF
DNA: TGTGCCAGTAGTATTGGCAGCCAATATAATTCACCCCTCCACTTT

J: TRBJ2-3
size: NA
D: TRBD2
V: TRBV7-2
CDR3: CASSPGGALTDTQYF
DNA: TGTGCCAGCAGCCCCGGGGGGGCACTCACAGATACGCAGTATTTT

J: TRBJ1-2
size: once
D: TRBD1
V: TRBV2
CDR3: CASREGQGAGYGYTF
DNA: TGTGCCAGCAGGGAGGGACAGGGGGCAGGATATGGCTACACCTTC

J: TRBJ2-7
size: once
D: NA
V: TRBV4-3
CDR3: CASSQLSGTGSGEQYF
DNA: TGCGCCAGCAGCCAACTTAGCGGGACAGGTTCGGGAGAGCAGTACTTC

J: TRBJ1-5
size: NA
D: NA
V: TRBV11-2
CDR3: CASSSYESGAQHF
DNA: TGTGCCAGCAGCTCGTACGAGAGTGGGGCCCAGCATTTT

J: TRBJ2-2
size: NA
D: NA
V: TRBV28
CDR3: CASSPQGGTGELLF
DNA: TGTGCCAGCAGCCCACAGGGTGGCACCGGGGAGCTGCTTTTT

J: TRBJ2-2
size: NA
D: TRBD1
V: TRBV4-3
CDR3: CASSQLQGANTGELFF
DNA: TGCGCCAGCAGTCAATTGCAGGGGGCTAACACCGGGGAGCTGTTTTTT

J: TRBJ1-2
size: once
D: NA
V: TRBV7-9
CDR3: CASSLAVGVNYGYTF
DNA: TGTGCCAGCAGCTTAGCAGTTGGGGTTAACTATGGCTACACCTTC

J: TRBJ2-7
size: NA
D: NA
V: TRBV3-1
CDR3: CASSNGAPYEQYF
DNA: TGTGCCAGCAGTAACGGTGCCCCCTACGAGCAGTACTTC

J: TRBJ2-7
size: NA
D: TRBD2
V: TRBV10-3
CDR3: CAILSGDSYEQYF
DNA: TGTGCCATACTTAGCGGGGACTCCTACGAGCAGTACTTC

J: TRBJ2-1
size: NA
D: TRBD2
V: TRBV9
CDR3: CASSVVAGGLNEQFF
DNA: TGTGCCAGCAGCGTAGTAGCGGGGGGGCTGAATGAGCAGTTCTTC

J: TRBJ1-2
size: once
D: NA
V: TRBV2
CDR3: CASRGQGLDGYTF
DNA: TGTGCCAGCAGGGGGCAGGGCTTAGATGGCTACACCTTC

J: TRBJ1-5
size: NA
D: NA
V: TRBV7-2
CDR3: CASSLGAQEFQPQHF
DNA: TGTGCCAGCAGCTTAGGGGCACAGGAGTTTCAGCCCCAGCATTTT

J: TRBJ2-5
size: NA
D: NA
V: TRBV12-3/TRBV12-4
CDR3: CASSPGFQETQYF
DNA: TGTGCCAGCAGTCCGGGATTCCAAGAGACCCAGTACTTC

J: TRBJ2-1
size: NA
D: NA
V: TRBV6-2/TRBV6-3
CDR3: CASSGGPLGDEQFF
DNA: TGTGCCAGCAGCGGCGGTCCCCTCGGGGATGAGCAGTTCTTC

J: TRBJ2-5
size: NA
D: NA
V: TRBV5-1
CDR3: CASSLGPGGEETQYF
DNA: TGCGCCAGCAGCCTGGGTCCCGGGGGAGAAGAGACCCAGTACTTC

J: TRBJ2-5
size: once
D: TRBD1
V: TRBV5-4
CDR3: CASSRTGETQYF
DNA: TGTGCCAGCAGCCGGACAGGAGAGACCCAGTACTTC

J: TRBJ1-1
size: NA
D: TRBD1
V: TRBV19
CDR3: CASSEWTGLNTEAFF
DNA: TGTGCCAGTAGTGAATGGACAGGGCTGAACACTGAAGCTTTCTTT

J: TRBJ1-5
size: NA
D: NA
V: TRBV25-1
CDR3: CASSRDGGNQPQHF
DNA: TGTGCCAGCAGTCGGGACGGCGGCAATCAGCCCCAGCATTTT

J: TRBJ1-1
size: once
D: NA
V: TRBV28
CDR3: CASSPGGLSTEAFF
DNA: TGTGCCAGCAGTCCGGGGGGTCTAAGCACTGAAGCTTTCTTT

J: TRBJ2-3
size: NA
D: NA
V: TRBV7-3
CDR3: CASTPIPSTDTQYF
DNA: TGTGCCAGCACCCCGATTCCATCCACAGATACGCAGTATTTT

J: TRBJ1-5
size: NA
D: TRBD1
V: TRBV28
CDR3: CASSLPRQGRNQPQHF
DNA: TGTGCCAGCAGTCTACCCCGACAGGGGAGGAATCAGCCCCAGCATTTT